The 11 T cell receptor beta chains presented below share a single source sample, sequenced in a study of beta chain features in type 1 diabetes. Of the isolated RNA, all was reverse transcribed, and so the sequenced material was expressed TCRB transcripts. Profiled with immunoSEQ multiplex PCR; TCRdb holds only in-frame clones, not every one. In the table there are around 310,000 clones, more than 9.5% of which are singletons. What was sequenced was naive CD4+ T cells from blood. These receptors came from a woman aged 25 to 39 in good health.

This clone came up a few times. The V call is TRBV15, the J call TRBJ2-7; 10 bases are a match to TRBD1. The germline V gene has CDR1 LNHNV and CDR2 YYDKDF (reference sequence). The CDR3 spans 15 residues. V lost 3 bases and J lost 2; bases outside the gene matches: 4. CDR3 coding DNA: TGTGCCACCAGCAGGCTCGGGACAGGGGCCTACGAGCAGTACTTC. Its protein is CATSRLGTGAYEQYF.

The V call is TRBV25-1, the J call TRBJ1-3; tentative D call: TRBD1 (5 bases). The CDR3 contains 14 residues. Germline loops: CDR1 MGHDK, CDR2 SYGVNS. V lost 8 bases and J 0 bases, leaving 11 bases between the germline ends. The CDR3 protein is CASAGGFSGNTIYF. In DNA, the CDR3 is TGTGCCAGCGCCGGGGGGTTCTCTGGAAACACCATATATTTT.

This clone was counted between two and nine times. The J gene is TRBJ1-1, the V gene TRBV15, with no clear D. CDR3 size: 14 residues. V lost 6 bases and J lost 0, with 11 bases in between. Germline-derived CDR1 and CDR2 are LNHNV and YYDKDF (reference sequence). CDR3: CATRKQSLNTEAFF. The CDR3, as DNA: TGTGCCACCAGAAAACAGAGCTTGAACACTGAAGCTTTCTTT.

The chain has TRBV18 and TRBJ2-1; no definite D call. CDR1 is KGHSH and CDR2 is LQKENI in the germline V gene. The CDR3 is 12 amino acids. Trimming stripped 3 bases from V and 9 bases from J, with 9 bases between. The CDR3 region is CASSPRLTEQFF. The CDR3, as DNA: TGTGCCAGCTCACCGCGCCTAACTGAGCAGTTCTTC. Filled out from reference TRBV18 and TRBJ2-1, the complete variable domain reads NAGVMQNPRHLVRRRGQEARLRCSPMKGHSHVYWYRQLPEEGLKFMVYLQKENIIDESGMPKERFSAEFPKEGPSILRIQQVVRGDSAAYFCASSPRLTEQFFGPGTRLTVL.

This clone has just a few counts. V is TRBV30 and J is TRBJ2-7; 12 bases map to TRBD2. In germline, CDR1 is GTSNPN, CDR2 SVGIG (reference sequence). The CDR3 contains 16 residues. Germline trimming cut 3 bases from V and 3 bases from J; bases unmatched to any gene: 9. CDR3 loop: CAWSEGLAGGIYEQYF. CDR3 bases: TGTGCCTGGAGCGAGGGGCTAGCGGGAGGGATCTACGAGCAGTACTTC.

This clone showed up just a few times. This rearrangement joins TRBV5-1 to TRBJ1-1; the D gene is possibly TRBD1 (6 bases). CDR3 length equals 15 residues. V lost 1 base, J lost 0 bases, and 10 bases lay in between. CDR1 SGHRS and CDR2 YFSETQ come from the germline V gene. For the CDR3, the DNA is TGCGCCAGCAGCTTGCGTGGACAGCTGAACACTGAAGCTTTCTTT. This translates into CASSLRGQLNTEAFF.

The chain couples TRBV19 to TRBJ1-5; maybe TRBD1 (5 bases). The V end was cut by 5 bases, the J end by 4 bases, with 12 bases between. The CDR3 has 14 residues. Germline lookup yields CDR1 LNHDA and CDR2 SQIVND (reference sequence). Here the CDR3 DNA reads TGTGCCAGTAGTTCGCAGGGATCTAATCAGCCCCAGCATTTT. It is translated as CASSSQGSNQPQHF.

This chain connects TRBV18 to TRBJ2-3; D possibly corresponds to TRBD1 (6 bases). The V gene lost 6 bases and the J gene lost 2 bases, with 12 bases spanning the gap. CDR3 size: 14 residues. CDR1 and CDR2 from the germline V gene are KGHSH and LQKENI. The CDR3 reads CASSDRQATDTQYF. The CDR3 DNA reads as TGTGCCAGCTCCGATCGACAGGCCACAGATACGCAGTATTTT.

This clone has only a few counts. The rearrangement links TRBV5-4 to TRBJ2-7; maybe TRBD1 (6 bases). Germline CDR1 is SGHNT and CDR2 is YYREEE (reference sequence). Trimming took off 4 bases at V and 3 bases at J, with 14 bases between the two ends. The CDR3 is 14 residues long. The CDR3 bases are TGTGCCAGCAGCGTAGAGGGACACCGCTACGAGCAGTACTTC. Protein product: CASSVEGHRYEQYF. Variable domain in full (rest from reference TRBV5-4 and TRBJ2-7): ETGVTQSPTHLIKTRGQQVTLRCSSQSGHNTVSWYQQALGQGPQFIFQYYREEENGRGNFPPRFSGLQFPNYSSELNVNALELDDSALYLCASSVEGHRYEQYFGPGTRLTVT.

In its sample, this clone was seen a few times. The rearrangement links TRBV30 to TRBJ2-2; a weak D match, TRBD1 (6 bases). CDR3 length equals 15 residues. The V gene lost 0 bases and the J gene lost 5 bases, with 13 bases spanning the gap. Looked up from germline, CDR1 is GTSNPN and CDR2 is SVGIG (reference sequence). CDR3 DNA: TGTGCCTGGAGTGTTGGGTTTCAGGGGACCGGGGAGCTGTTTTTT. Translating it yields CAWSVGFQGTGELFF.

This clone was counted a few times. CDR3 in amino acids: CASSEKGWYSSNEQFF. The CDR3 DNA reads as TGTGCCAGCAGTGAAAAAGGTTGGTATAGCAGCAATGAGCAGTTCTTC. The chain couples TRBV25-1 to TRBJ2-1; D is unclear. Trimming took 2 bases from V and 6 from J, leaving 17 bases between them. The CDR3 extends over 16 amino acids. Germline CDR1 MGHDK, CDR2 SYGVNS.